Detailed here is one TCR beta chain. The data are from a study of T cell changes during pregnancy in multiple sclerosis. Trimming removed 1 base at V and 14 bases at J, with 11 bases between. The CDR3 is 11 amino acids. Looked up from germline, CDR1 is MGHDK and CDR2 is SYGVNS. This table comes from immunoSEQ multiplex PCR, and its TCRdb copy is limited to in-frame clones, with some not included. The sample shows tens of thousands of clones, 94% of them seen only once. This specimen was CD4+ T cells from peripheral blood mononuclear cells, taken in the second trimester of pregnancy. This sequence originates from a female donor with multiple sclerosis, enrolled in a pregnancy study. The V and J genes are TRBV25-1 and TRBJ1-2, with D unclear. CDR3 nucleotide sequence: TGTGCCAGCAGTGAATCCAGGAAGATTACCTTC. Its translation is CASSESRKITF.